This TCR beta chain was identified in a study of shared clonotypes between healthy human individuals (dated by TCRdb to the early 2020s). Broadly, across the study: The cohort included three men and a couple of women between 18 and 49 years of age. To estimate repertoire size and how much clonotypes are shared between individuals, the study performed deep sequencing of blood TCR repertoires from about five healthy adults. Each donor's leukapheresis produced roughly between roughly 0.85 and 9.5 billion PBMCs. To increase sequencing depth and limit assay-specific biases, different laboratories used diverse techniques to prepare libraries and sequence TCR repertoires. For each donor, CD4 naive and CD4 memory were each run on three plates, CD8 naive on two plates, and CD8 memory on one plate. What the work shows at the level of the full study, not this receptor alone: The small number of donors limited the genetic and exposure-history diversity represented. Approximately 5% of naive CD4, 3% to 3.5% of naive CD8, around 2.3% of memory CD4, and 0.35% to 0.5% of memory CD8 clonotypes were shared across four donors. Rarefaction of sorted-subset datasets indicated incomplete sequencing despite the large sequencing depth. Larger estimated clonotype richness was generally found for naive subsets than for memory subsets. Pairwise subsampling indicated that sequencing depth was expected to affect the degree of clonotype sharing among donors. Sampling was restricted to blood, and TCR repertoires in tissue are likely to differ from TCR repertoires in blood. Higher generation probabilities were observed for clonotypes shared by all four sorted-subset donors than for non-shared clonotypes.

Healthy HIV-negative adults with no recently reported acute infections or vaccinations were included as donors. Every donor was a Caucasian adult living in Nashville, Tennessee, USA. CD4+ T cells were enriched by magnetic negative selection, after which naive cells were positively selected on CD45RA and the negative fraction was taken as the memory subset. Blood was obtained by leukapheresis, after which PBMCs were separated by Ficoll-Histopaque density gradient centrifugation and cryopreserved in liquid nitrogen vapor phase. Purity and quantity of every magnetically sorted T cell population were checked by analytical flow cytometry. From each sorted fraction, genomic DNA was isolated and quantified by UV absorbance on a Nanodrop 2000c. A word on this clone: Its antigen is still unknown. No base quality information exists; no much larger clone differs at one position.

Using the deep immunoSEQ assay, multiplex PCR amplified TCR CDR3 regions from genomic DNA. Extracted genomic DNA from each cell subset was distributed evenly across all wells of several immunoSEQ 96-well plates, and each plate was treated as a replicate. Each replicate PCR for sorted subsets received about 220 ng genomic DNA, equal to 28,000 or so T cell genomes. Purified libraries were measured with a Qubit 3.0 fluorometer, size-checked on a Bioanalyzer 2100, and measured again with the KAPA Library Quantification kit. Every immunoSEQ 96-well plate was sequenced on a separate single-read 150-cycle Illumina NextSeq 550 flow cell. From the authors' description of their analysis: The immunoSEQ output contained only junctional sequences without quality scores, so filtering could not match that applied to full-length reads. To assign V/J genes and CDR3, sequences were annotated using PyIR, a Python wrapper for IgBLAST v1.9, with IMGT germline references. Any read was removed if the V/J assignment was weak (E-value above 1e-6), the CDR3 was missing, or the read contained stop codons, out-of-frame junctions, or ambiguous translated residues. V3J clonotypes were defined as sequences sharing the same inferred V gene, J gene, and CDR3 amino acid sequence. To compute the percentage overlap between repertoires, the number of shared unique clonotypes was divided by the size of the smaller repertoire. RTK rarefaction, the Chao1 estimator, and Recon v2.1 estimates of unobserved clonotypes were used to assess repertoire richness. For all TCRbeta clonotypes obtained by the gDNA method from four donors, generation probabilities were computed with OLGA. Drawn from immuneACCESS, this table holds only the in-frame rearrangements with V and J called that TCRdb kept. Clones are partly lost; checked studies trace under half to an unresolved V gene and leave the rest unexplained. V, J and clone size reflect that table, while D and trimming were determined from the DNA. The sample has around 2.1 million clones on record, approximately 96% of them singletons. The ten top clones hold approximately 0.13% of the sample.

Sequencing was done on a sample of naive CD4+ T cells sorted from blood. Sample cell subset or site, as interpreted from the label and publication: CD45RA+ positively selected. This TCR was recovered from a man aged 18 to 35 in good health.

The DNA sequence is given as TGTGCCAGCAGCTTAGATCGGGGGCGGAGTGGCTACACCTTC. Translated, this gives CASSLDRGRSGYTF. Recombination connected TRBV7-2 to TRBJ1-2; a tentative D match to TRBD1 spans 6 bases. Counted from cysteine to phenylalanine, this CDR3 has 14 amino acids. Just the 42-base CDR3 DNA is kept, in frame starting at base 1. V and J are truncated by 1 base and 7 bases respectively, leaving an intervening sequence of 13 bases. According to the germline V gene, CDR1 reads SGHTA and CDR2 reads FQGNSA.